The present TCR beta chain was sequenced within a study of T-cell reconstitution after alpha-beta-depleted transplantation in children. Unique molecular identifiers were incorporated into the prepared TCRbeta library. Using its own MiXCR run on the PCR reads, TCRdb lists one record per CDR3 protein. The sample has about 640,000 distinct CDR3 sequences, around a sixth seen once. This clonotype has just one count. Germline is not matched at one junction end, which may reflect a read error. The source material was PBMCs from the stem cell graft donor, sampled from the stem cell graft. This receptor was taken from a human donor who donated a stem cell graft to a child with acute myeloid leukemia.

The CDR3 loop is CASSLGETQHF. The CDR3 DNA sequence: TGCGCCAGCAGCTTGGGTGAGACCCAGCACTTC. The gene calls are TRBV5-1 and TRBJ2-5; D is unresolved. Germline CDR1 is SGHRS and CDR2 is YFSETQ. The CDR3 contains 11 residues.